This TCR beta chain was sequenced during a study of spatial heterogeneity in lung cancer (dated by TCRdb to the late 2010s). The study in broad terms: Beta-chain transcripts were consistently detected in greater numbers than alpha-chain transcripts, which likely reflects a higher abundance of beta-chain transcripts. Nonsynonymous mutation counts, determined by whole-exome sequencing of tumor tissue, were related to features of the TCR repertoire. Both alpha and beta chains were TCR-sequenced in 200 to 250 tumor regions, approximately 68 matched nontumor lung samples and around 54 PBMC samples obtained at surgery. In the raw uncorrected reads, each unique combination of TCR and UMI appeared more than ten times on average. In non-small cell lung cancer, the study made a quantitative comparison of TCR alpha and beta repertoires among multiple tumor regions, matched nontumor lung and blood.

Comments on this clonotype: It has no known antigen specificity. Qualities for individual bases were not recorded, and no much larger clone is one base off.

What the study reported, not specific to this receptor: Ubiquitous expanded tumor TCRs were detected in blood more often at tumor resection than at routine follow-up. Additional single-cell paired TCR alpha and beta sequencing was considered necessary to confirm, at a functional level, the hypothesis that regional TCRs recognize regional mutations.

This sample's time point label indicates: sample taken at primary tumor resection. For TCR sequencing, whole RNA was extracted from tumor and nontumor lung tissue, or from cryopreserved PBMC samples, and no cell sorting was done. Samples were obtained from roughly 72 patients with early-stage, untreated non-small cell lung cancer from the lung TRACERx cohort. Patients were selected for TCR sequencing only if sufficient RNA was available from at least two tumor regions. The library was built by means of 5' RACE. The sequencer was a NextSeq 500. In the TCR library protocol, a unique molecular identifier was attached to each TCR cDNA molecule so that PCR and sequencing errors could be corrected. Regarding the original processing steps: Decombinator tools were used for TCR identification, UMI-based error correction and CDR3 extraction. TCRs above a frequency of 2 per 1,000, corresponding to the top 1% of the tumor frequency distribution, were defined as expanded. Each repertoire was subsampled 100 times to 5,000 TCRs, after which Renyi diversity was computed with the R vegan package. To build CDR3 similarity networks, amino acid triplet string-kernel similarity was used, and CDR3s were connected when their pairwise similarity was above 0.82. In TCRdb, the public reads were trimmed at Q25 with fastp and aligned with MiXCR, with productive beta chains retained. Merged by CDR3 protein, the rows form single entries marked with the most common genes and DNA. The authors' filters were not applied to this entry. This sample lists around 60,000 distinct CDR3 sequences; around 8.2% were detected once. About 15% of the sample is in the top ten clones.

Trimming costs V 10 bases and J 2 bases, and their ends lie 11 bases apart. Per the germline V gene, KGHDR is the CDR1 and SFDVKD is the CDR2. The CDR3 holds 12 amino acids from the cysteine to the phenylalanine. The read is trimmed to its CDR3 DNA, 36 bases read in frame from base 1. The chain is assembled from TRBV24-1 and TRBJ2-7; the D gene lacks a confident call. The source was PBMCs, collected at surgery. This TCR was recovered from a female donor with early-stage non-small cell lung cancer. The CDR3 region has the sequence CATGGDTYEQYF. At the DNA level, the sequence is TGTGCCACGGGCGGTGATACCTACGAGCAGTACTTC.